This T cell receptor beta chain was obtained from a study of T cells in Graves' hyperthyroidism and ophthalmopathy (dated by TCRdb to the late 2010s). Study-wide context: Peripheral blood was collected at initial diagnosis, before any treatment. To identify distinguishing TCR V-J signatures, a discovery cohort of around 100 patients was used, comprising under 45 with Graves' ophthalmopathy and about 59 with stable Graves' hyperthyroidism. An independent validation cohort of about 20 hyperthyroidism patients and 17 patients who later progressed to ophthalmopathy tested prospective prediction of ophthalmopathy. The 75 to 100 discovery patients were randomly split 7:3 into training and test sets. In addition, the study compared T-cell repertoires in thyroid tissue and in blood from 6 or 7 Graves' hyperthyroidism patients. Once sampling was done, hyperthyroidism patients were given methimazole at a starting dose of 30 mg daily, whereas ophthalmopathy patients were given high-dose intravenous methylprednisolone. According to the paper, TCR Vbeta CDR3 sequencing was carried out on over 130 peripheral blood samples, which came from 40 to 45 ophthalmopathy, around 74 hyperthyroidism and approximately 17 progressor patients.

Study-wide findings and limitations: Blood samples also contained most of the expanded thyroid clonotypes (frequency above 0.001), which suggests that blood repertoires may reflect thyroid immune responses. A model built on a 13 V-J signature distinguished ophthalmopathy from stable hyperthyroidism, reaching roughly 88% sensitivity and 81.08% specificity in cross-validation and 80%/75% in testing. Sample size was not statistically predetermined, and blinding of investigators to group allocation was not performed. In validation, progression to ophthalmopathy was predicted by the model with 70.59% sensitivity and under 85% specificity, a median of around 6.5 months before onset.

The TCR beta CDR3 regions were amplified from the RNA transcripts. For the first round of RT-PCR on the TCR CDR3, the HTBI primer set was used together with the Qiagen OneStep RT-PCR kit. Libraries were constructed in a second round of multiplex PCR, after which size selection and purification were carried out. The libraries were sequenced on an Illumina HiSeq2000 using paired-end 100 bp reads. The paper's data handling went like this. SOAPnuke was used to process the raw data, removing reads that contained adapters or uncalled bases, had a mean Phred below 15, or lacked an exact match to the constant primer or identifier. High-quality paired reads were merged using COPE v1.2.5, and each unique nucleotide sequence was defined as a clonotype. Clonotypes were aligned to IMGT TRBV, TRBD and TRBJ reference segments using MiTCR v1.1. Analysis was restricted to V-J combinations with a frequency above 0.0001, which covered roughly 99% of repertoires. The TCS score was defined as F50 (clonal expansion) divided by E x V (chaos), with BLOSUM62-based TCRdist calculated between CDR3 peptides within each V-J. Welch's t-statistics and random forest reduced some 510 V-J features to some 14, which were used in a naive Bayes classifier (R e1071). In TCRdb, the public reads were trimmed at Q25 with fastp and aligned with MiXCR, with productive beta chains retained. Every entry covers one CDR3 protein and lists the most common genes and DNA from its rows. In this record, the V and J calls reflect TCRdb's handling and not the investigators' own analysis. The sample contains 300,000 to 450,000 distinct CDR3 sequences, just under 25% of them found a single time. The ten largest clonotypes hold about 70% of the sample.

The CDR3 runs 14 amino acids, cysteine and phenylalanine included. Only CDR3 DNA is held: 42 bases, read in frame from base 1. The germline V gene specifies SQVTM as CDR1 and ANQGSEA as CDR2. Trimming costs V 4 bases and J 0 bases, and their ends lie 11 bases apart. Stable Graves' hyperthyroidism was defined as no progression to ophthalmopathy during 18 months of follow-up. The hyperthyroidism patients were between 18 and 65 years old and newly diagnosed, with a disease duration of less than 2 months. Exclusion was applied to patients with uncontrolled infections, other autoimmune diseases, pregnancy or lactation. Diagnoses relied on clinical symptoms, serum thyroxine and TRAb, thyroid ultrasound and orbital computed tomography. PBMCs were isolated from about 10 ml of fresh peripheral blood by Ficoll-Paque density gradient centrifugation. Trizol reagent was used to extract total RNA, and RNA quality was then checked on an Agilent 2100 Bioanalyzer.

With regard to this clonotype: The clone's antigen remains unknown. The input lacks base qualities; no much larger clone sits a single base away.

This sequence uses TRBV29-1 and TRBJ2-3, with the D segment identity uncertain. The clonotype was recovered from a man between 45 and 60 years old with Graves' hyperthyroidism. What was sequenced was blood. The nucleotide sequence is given as TGCAGCGTTGCCGAGGTCTTTAGCACAGATACGCAGTATTTT. It is translated as CSVAEVFSTDTQYF.